This is a list of T cell receptor beta chains from one sample in a study of T cell repertoires in cytomegalovirus infection. TCRdb called the reads again in MiXCR, with one record for every CDR3 protein. The sample lists some 440,000 distinct CDR3 sequences; approximately 33% were seen once. The sample was PBMCs. The receptor set was obtained from a human donor in good health (CMV status not recorded). Some clones in this sample may be carry-over from other donors' samples. The CDR3 runs from the conserved cysteine through the conserved F or W. Fields, in order: J gene, V gene, clone size, D gene, CDR3 DNA, CDR3 protein. D genes are given only for firm matches. Some rows mark clone size as missing; the rest say once, few, many or name a class of expanded clone.

TRBJ1-1,TRBV19,few,TRBD1,TGTGCCAGTAGTATAGAGAGAGACAGGGTGAACACTGAAGCTTTCTTT,CASSIERDRVNTEAFF
TRBJ1-2,TRBV6-2/TRBV6-3,few,.,TGTGCCAGCAGTTACTCCCACGACTCACCACCTGGCTACACCTTC,CASSYSHDSPPGYTF
TRBJ1-5,TRBV19,few,.,TGTGCCAGTAATCCCGGGAGAAAGAATCAGCCCCAGCATTTT,CASNPGRKNQPQHF
TRBJ2-7,TRBV19,.,TRBD2,TGTGCCAGTTCGGACAGCTCTAGCGGGGGTACCTCCTACGAGCAGTACTTC,CASSDSSSGGTSYEQYF
TRBJ2-5,TRBV6-5,.,TRBD2,TGTGCCAGCAGTCCCGACTCTAGCGGGGGGCTCCAAGAGACCCAGTACTTC,CASSPDSSGGLQETQYF
TRBJ1-3,TRBV6-2/TRBV6-3,few,.,TGTGCCAGCAGGCGGACCGGGACAAACTCTGGAAACACCATATATTTT,CASRRTGTNSGNTIYF
TRBJ2-2,TRBV19,few,TRBD1,TGTGCCAGTAGTATTGGGACAGGGTCCGGGGAGCTGTTTTTT,CASSIGTGSGELFF
TRBJ1-1,TRBV7-8,.,TRBD1,TGTGCCAGCAGACCTCGACAGGGCGGGAACACTGAAGCTTTCTTT,CASRPRQGGNTEAFF
TRBJ2-1,TRBV4-1,few,.,TGCGCCAGCAGCCAAGACTCCGGGTTTTACTACAATGAGCAGTTCTTC,CASSQDSGFYYNEQFF
TRBJ2-7,TRBV28,few,TRBD1,TGTGCCAGCACCCTCCAGGGACAGGGCTACGAGCAGTACTTC,CASTLQGQGYEQYF
TRBJ2-7,TRBV4-3,.,TRBD1,TGCGCCAGCAGTCCGGGACAGCCAGGAAACTACGAGCAGTACTTC,CASSPGQPGNYEQYF
TRBJ2-1,TRBV7-2,many,TRBD1,TGTGCCAGCAGACCCTGGACAGGTCAGACGTACAATGAGCAGTTCTTC,CASRPWTGQTYNEQFF
TRBJ2-2,TRBV11-2,few,TRBD2,TGTGCCAGCAGCCCTCTCCAGACTAGCGGGGACTCCGGGGAGCTGTTTTTT,CASSPLQTSGDSGELFF
TRBJ2-3,TRBV7-8,few,TRBD2,TGTGCCAGCAGCTTAGGAAGCGGAGGGAGGGCCCTAACAGATACGCAGTATTTT,CASSLGSGGRALTDTQYF
TRBJ2-1,TRBV6-1,once,TRBD2,TGTGCCAGCAGTGAAGCGCTCGCGGGGGGGCCGGGACGGAATGAGCAGTTCTTC,CASSEALAGGPGRNEQFF
TRBJ2-7,TRBV7-8,many,.,TGTGCCAGCAGCTTAGTGGACCCGGGGTTCTCCTACGAGCAGTACTTC,CASSLVDPGFSYEQYF
TRBJ2-7,TRBV20-1,.,.,TGCAGTGCTAGCGAAGCGACTAACTACGAGCAGTACTTC,CSASEATNYEQYF
TRBJ2-7,TRBV11-2,.,.,TGTGCCAGCAGCTTAGCTCCCTCCTACGAGCAGTACTTC,CASSLAPSYEQYF
TRBJ2-1,TRBV19,many,.,TGTGCCAGTAGGACTGACCGTAGCTCCTACAATGAGCAGTTCTTC,CASRTDRSSYNEQFF
TRBJ1-5,TRBV5-6,.,TRBD1,TGTGCCAGCAGCTTGGCCGCAGGGGGCCGTCAGCCCCAGCATTTT,CASSLAAGGRQPQHF
TRBJ2-7,TRBV27,.,.,TGTGCCAGCAGTTTATCGGGGTACCCCTACGAGCAGTACTTC,CASSLSGYPYEQYF
TRBJ1-1,TRBV27,.,TRBD1,TGTGCCAGCAGAACGGGACAGGGGAGGGCTTTCTTT,CASRTGQGRAFF
TRBJ1-2,TRBV28,once,TRBD1,TGTGCCAGCAGCCCTTTACAGGGGGCTTTGCATGGCTACACCTTC,CASSPLQGALHGYTF
TRBJ1-1,TRBV28,.,.,TGTGCCAGCAGTTTCCTTGCGGAGGAAGCTTTCTTT,CASSFLAEEAFF
TRBJ2-5,TRBV11-2,few,TRBD1,TGTGCCAGCAGCCCGCGCGACAGGGCGCAAGAGACCCAGTACTTC,CASSPRDRAQETQYF
TRBJ2-1,TRBV7-6,many,.,TGTGCCAGCAGCCGAACCGGCGCGGGTCGGGGAGGTGAGCAGTTCTTC,CASSRTGAGRGGEQFF
TRBJ1-5,TRBV6-2/TRBV6-3,.,.,TGTGCCAGCAGCAGATTAAAGGGTGGCAATCAGCCCCAGCATTTT,CASSRLKGGNQPQHF
TRBJ2-3,TRBV7-6,many,.,.,CASSLHLRGMAPDTQYF
TRBJ1-4,TRBV7-9,many,.,TGTGCCAGCAGCTCCGGACAGTCGCCTGAAAAACTGTTTTTT,CASSSGQSPEKLFF
TRBJ1-1,TRBV7-8,few,.,TGTGCCAGCAGCTTAGAACTAGGGCAGGAAGCTTTCTTT,CASSLELGQEAFF
TRBJ2-7,TRBV29-1,.,TRBD2,TGCAGCGTCGGACTAGCGGGGAACTACGAGCAGTACTTC,CSVGLAGNYEQYF
TRBJ2-5,TRBV7-2,.,.,TGTGCCAGCAGCTTAGTATTCGCGGGGTACCAAGAGACCCAGTACTTC,CASSLVFAGYQETQYF
TRBJ1-5,TRBV28,.,.,TGTGCCAGCACTTCAGGCGCTAGGGGCAATCAGCCCCAGCATTTT,CASTSGARGNQPQHF
TRBJ2-7,TRBV11-2,few,TRBD2,TGTGCCAGCAGCCCACTAGCGGGGGGGCGAAACTACGAGCAGTACTTC,CASSPLAGGRNYEQYF
TRBJ2-3,TRBV6-5,.,TRBD1,TGTGCCAGCAGTTATACAGGGGTGAACACAGATACGCAGTATTTT,CASSYTGVNTDTQYF
TRBJ2-5,TRBV4-1,.,TRBD2,TGCGCCAGCAGCCAAGAGGGACTAGCGGGAGAAGAGACCCAGTACTTC,CASSQEGLAGEETQYF
TRBJ2-2,TRBV12-3/TRBV12-4,many,.,TGTGCCAGCGGGCTGCCGAACACCGGGGAGCTGTTTTTT,CASGLPNTGELFF
TRBJ1-1,TRBV12-3/TRBV12-4,few,.,TGTGCCAGCAGTTTAGGGAGGGTAGTCACTGAAGCTTTCTTT,CASSLGRVVTEAFF
TRBJ2-7,TRBV20-1,.,TRBD2,TGCAGTGCTTTCGGGACTAGCGAGATAAACTACGAGCAGTACTTC,CSAFGTSEINYEQYF
TRBJ1-1,TRBV28,.,.,TGTGCCAGCCGCCCAGGGGCCATGAACACTGAAGCTTTCTTT,CASRPGAMNTEAFF
TRBJ1-5,TRBV7-8,many,TRBD1,TGTGCCAGCAGCCTGGGACAGGGGGCACTTAGCAATCAGCCCCAGCATTTT,CASSLGQGALSNQPQHF
TRBJ1-1,TRBV6-1,.,TRBD1,TGTGCCAGCAGCATGACAGGGACTGAAGCTTTCTTT,CASSMTGTEAFF
TRBJ2-1,TRBV5-1,few,TRBD2,TGCGCCAGCGTCCGTAGCGGGGCCTTTAATGAGCAGTTCTTC,CASVRSGAFNEQFF
TRBJ1-1,TRBV6-2/TRBV6-3,.,.,TGTGCCAGCAGCTCCAGGGAGATCACTGAAGCTTTCTTT,CASSSREITEAFF
TRBJ1-2,TRBV7-8,many,.,TGTGCCAGCAGCTTAGATCTAAGCGTATTGAACTATGGCTACACCTTC,CASSLDLSVLNYGYTF
TRBJ1-3,TRBV5-6,few,.,TGTGCCAGCAGCTATGGGGGGGACTCTGGAAACACCATATATTTT,CASSYGGDSGNTIYF
TRBJ2-1,TRBV6-1,few,.,TGTGCCAGCAAAGGGGTCCAATGGGAGCAGTTCTTC,CASKGVQWEQFF
TRBJ1-5,TRBV11-2,many,.,TGTGCCAGCAGCACTCGGAGTGATCAGCCCCAGCATTTT,CASSTRSDQPQHF